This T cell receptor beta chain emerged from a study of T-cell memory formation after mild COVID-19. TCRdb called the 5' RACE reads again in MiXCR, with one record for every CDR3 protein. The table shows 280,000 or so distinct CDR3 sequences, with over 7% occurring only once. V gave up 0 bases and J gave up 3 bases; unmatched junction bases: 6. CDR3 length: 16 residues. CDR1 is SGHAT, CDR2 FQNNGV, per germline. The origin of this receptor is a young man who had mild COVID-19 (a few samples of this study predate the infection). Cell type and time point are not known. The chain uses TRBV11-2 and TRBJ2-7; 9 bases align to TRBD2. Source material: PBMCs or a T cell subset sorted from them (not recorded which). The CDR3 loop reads CASSLDRMTSGYEQYF. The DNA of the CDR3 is TGTGCCAGCAGCTTAGACCGGATGACTAGCGGCTACGAGCAGTACTTC.